This TCR beta chain emerged from a study of T-cell memory formation after mild COVID-19. General study points: In pre-infection memory, a portion of responding clones appeared, which suggested that cross-reactive memory joined. SARS-CoV-2 specificity was not confirmed for second-wave clones peaking on day 37.

In TCRdb, the 5' RACE reads were re-called with MiXCR into one record per CDR3 protein. Of around 510,000 distinct CDR3 sequences detected, less than 25% appear once; the ten largest clones hold approximately 8.4%. The CDR3 is 14 residues long. Germline V lookup: CDR1 SGHVS, CDR2 FQNEAQ. V dropped 2 bases and J dropped 6; count of bases not matched to a gene: 5. A remark on this clonotype: Its antigen is still unknown.

The material sequenced was PBMCs or a T cell subset sorted from them (not recorded which). V usage is TRBV7-8 and J usage is TRBJ1-2; 8 bases map to TRBD1. This TCR was recovered from an adult woman who had mild COVID-19 (a few samples of this study predate the infection). Cell type and time point are not known. CDR3 region: CASSLQGADNGYTF. In DNA, the CDR3 is TGTGCCAGCAGCTTACAGGGGGCTGACAATGGCTACACCTTC.